This T cell receptor beta chain comes out of a study of blood T cell repertoires in COVID-19. Study-level background: COVID-19 samples from acute and convalescent phases originated in the United States, Italy and Spain.

This clone was seen a handful of times. Per the original methods: Reference gene primer amplification in the assay estimated nucleated cell counts. Sequencing used immunoSEQ multiplex PCR; TCRdb keeps in-frame clones, though not all of them. The DNA was the basis for D and trimming; V, J and clone size are from that table. The sample yields about 95,000 clones, about 93% seen once. Per the germline V gene, CDR1 is KGHSH and CDR2 is LQKENI. The CDR3 runs 16 residues. V lost 8 bases, J lost 0 bases, and 12 bases stayed unmatched. The chain is built from TRBV18 and TRBJ1-1, with 7 bases matching TRBD1. Material for sequencing was peripheral blood. This TCR came from a woman in her 50s in a cohort sampled during active COVID-19. CDR3 in amino acids: CASALRDRGLNTEAFF. In DNA form, the CDR3 reads TGTGCCAGCGCCCTCCGGGACAGAGGTTTGAACACTGAAGCTTTCTTT.